This record looks at one T cell receptor (beta chain) sequence and its context. The sample originates from a study of CD8 T cells in Susac syndrome. Sequencing of TCR beta was undertaken in CD8+ and CD4+ T cells derived from blood. In the multiple sclerosis control group, patients were treatment-naive and had stable or active relapsing-remitting disease. Negative isolation was used for CD8+ and CD4+ T cells, and FACS enrichment was applied to TEMRA cells. V was cut by 7 bases and J by 5 bases, with 15 bases left in between. The CDR3 runs 13 residues. Germline values: CDR1 SQVTM, CDR2 ANQGSEA. RNA in amounts of 0.5 to 1 ug was reverse transcribed with random hexamers. Across 54 Vbeta and 13 Jbeta, TCR beta CDR3 was amplified with immunoSEQ multiplex PCR. A single record per CDR3 protein comes from TCRdb applying MiXCR to the immunoSEQ multiplex PCR reads. The table lists 140,000 to 150,000 distinct CDR3 sequences, 95% of them singletons, with approximately 0.11% in the top ten.

The sequenced material came from CD4+ T cells from PBMCs. The chain uses TRBV29-1 and TRBJ2-1, with D possibly matching TRBD1 (5 bases). This TCR was sampled from a human donor with multiple sclerosis. Here the CDR3 DNA reads TGCAGCGCCGATGGGGCCAGGGACAATGAGCAGTTCTTC. Its translation: CSADGARDNEQFF.